This TCR beta chain was profiled in a study of naive and memory T cell subsets. Germline lookup yields CDR1 DFQATT and CDR2 SNEGSKA (reference sequence). The CDR3 covers 13 residues. V gave up 6 bases and J gave up 0 bases, with 11 bases separating them. This clonotype was counted a few times. Four PCR rounds used nested alpha and beta constant region primers plus the SP2 primer. TCRdb re-analysed the UMI-ligation and nested PCR reads in MiXCR, keeping a single row per CDR3 protein. The data contain 37,000 or so distinct CDR3 sequences, approximately 10% of them singletons. Indicated treatment: skin biopsy from PPD injection site in Mantoux-positive individual. The library had UMIs added by 3' ligation of an oligonucleotide to TCR cDNA.

The specimen was skin, collected from a tuberculin skin test site. The sequence derives from an adult in good health. The chain combines TRBV20-1 with TRBJ1-2; D perhaps matches TRBD1 (5 bases). The CDR3 DNA is TGCAGTGCGAACCCCAGGGCTAACTATGGCTACACCTTC. Translated, it gives CSANPRANYGYTF.